This T cell receptor beta chain was documented in a study of blood T cell repertoires in COVID-19. Here immunoSEQ multiplex PCR was the method, and the copy in TCRdb shows in-frame clones only, minus some. The data contain about 200,000 clones, roughly 82% of them singletons. The trim removed 5 bases at V and 1 base at J, leaving 5 bases unmatched. The CDR3 contains 15 residues. Germline V gives CDR1 SEHNR, CDR2 FQNEAQ (reference sequence). Specimen: peripheral blood. The clonotype originates from a woman aged 55-75 years with COVID-19, enrolled during active disease. V is TRBV7-9 and J is TRBJ1-1; the match to TRBD1 covers 9 bases. The CDR3 DNA sequence: TGTGCCAGCAGCCTCGACAGGGGGGCGAACACTGAAGCTTTCTTT. Amino acid sequence: CASSLDRGANTEAFF.